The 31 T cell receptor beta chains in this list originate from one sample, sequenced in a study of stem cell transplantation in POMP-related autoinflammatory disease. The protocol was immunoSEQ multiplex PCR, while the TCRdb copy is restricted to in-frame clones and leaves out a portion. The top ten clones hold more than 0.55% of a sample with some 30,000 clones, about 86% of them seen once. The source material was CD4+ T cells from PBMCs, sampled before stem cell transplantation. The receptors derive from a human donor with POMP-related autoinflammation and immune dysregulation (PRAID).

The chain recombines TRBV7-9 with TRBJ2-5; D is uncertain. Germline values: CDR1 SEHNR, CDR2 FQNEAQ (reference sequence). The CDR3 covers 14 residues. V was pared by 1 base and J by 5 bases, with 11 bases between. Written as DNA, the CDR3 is TGTGCCAGCAGCTTAGGATTAGCATCCGAGACCCAGTACTTC. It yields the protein CASSLGLASETQYF.

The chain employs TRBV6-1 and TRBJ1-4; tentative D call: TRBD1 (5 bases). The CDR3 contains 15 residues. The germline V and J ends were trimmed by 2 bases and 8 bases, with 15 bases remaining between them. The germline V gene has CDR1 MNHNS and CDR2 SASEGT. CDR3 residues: CASSERRGSREKLFF. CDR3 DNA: TGTGCCAGCAGTGAAAGGAGGGGATCGAGGGAAAAACTGTTTTTT.

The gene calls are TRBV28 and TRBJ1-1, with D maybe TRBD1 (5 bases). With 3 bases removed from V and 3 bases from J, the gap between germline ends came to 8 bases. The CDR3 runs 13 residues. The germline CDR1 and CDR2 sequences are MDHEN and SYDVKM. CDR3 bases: TGTGCCAGCAGTTTTCTAGGGGACACTGAAGCTTTCTTT. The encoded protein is CASSFLGDTEAFF. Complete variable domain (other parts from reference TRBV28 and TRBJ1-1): DVKVTQSSRYLVKRTGEKVFLECVQDMDHENMFWYRQDPGLGLRLIYFSYDVKMKEKGDIPEGYSVSREKKERFSLILESASTNQTSMYLCASSFLGDTEAFFGQGTRLTVV.

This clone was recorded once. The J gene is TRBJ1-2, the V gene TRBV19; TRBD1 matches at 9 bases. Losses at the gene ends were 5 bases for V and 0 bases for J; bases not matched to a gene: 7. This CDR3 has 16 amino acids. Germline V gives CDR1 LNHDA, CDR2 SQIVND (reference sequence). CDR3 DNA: TGTGCCAGTAGTCCCCCAAGACAGGGGGCTAACTATGGCTACACCTTC. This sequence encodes CASSPPRQGANYGYTF.

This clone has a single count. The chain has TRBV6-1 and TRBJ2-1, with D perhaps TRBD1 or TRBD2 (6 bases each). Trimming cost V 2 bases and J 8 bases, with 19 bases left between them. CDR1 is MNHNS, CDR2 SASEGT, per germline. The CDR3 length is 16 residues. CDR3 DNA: TGTGCCAGCAGTGAAAGGAAGCGACTAGGGGGGTATGAGCAGTTCTTC. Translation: CASSERKRLGGYEQFF.

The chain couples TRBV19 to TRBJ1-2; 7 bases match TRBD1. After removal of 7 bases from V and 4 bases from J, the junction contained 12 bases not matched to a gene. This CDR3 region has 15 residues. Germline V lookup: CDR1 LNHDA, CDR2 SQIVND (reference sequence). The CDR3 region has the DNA TGTGCCAGTACCGCAGACAGGGACCGACTCTATGGCTACACCTTC. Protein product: CASTADRDRLYGYTF.

CDR3 in amino acids: CASSLLIYEQYF. For the CDR3, the DNA is TGTGCCAGCAGTTTACTCATCTACGAGCAGTACTTC. The chain couples TRBV28 to TRBJ2-7, with D unresolved. The germline gives CDR1 MDHEN, CDR2 SYDVKM. The CDR3 runs to 12 residues. Trimming pared 2 bases from V and 3 bases from J, leaving 5 bases between.

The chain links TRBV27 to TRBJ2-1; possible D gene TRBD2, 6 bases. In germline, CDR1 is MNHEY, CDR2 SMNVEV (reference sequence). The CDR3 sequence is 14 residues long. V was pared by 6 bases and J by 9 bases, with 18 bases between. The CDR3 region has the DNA TGTGCCAGCAGACCGGGACTGGCGTCGATTGAGCAGTTCTTC. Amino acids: CASRPGLASIEQFF.

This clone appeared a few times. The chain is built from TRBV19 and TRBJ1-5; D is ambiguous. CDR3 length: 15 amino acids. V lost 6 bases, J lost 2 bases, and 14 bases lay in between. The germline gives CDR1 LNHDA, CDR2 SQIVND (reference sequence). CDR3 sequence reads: CASSLPGGGNQPQHF. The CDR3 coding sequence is TGTGCCAGTAGCCTCCCCGGAGGTGGCAATCAGCCCCAGCATTTT.

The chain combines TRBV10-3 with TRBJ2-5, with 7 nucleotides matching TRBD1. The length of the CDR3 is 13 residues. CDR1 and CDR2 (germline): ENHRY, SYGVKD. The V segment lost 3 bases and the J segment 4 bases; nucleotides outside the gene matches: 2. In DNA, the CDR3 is TGTGCCATCAGTGAACAGGGGATAGAGACCCAGTACTTC. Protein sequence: CAISEQGIETQYF.

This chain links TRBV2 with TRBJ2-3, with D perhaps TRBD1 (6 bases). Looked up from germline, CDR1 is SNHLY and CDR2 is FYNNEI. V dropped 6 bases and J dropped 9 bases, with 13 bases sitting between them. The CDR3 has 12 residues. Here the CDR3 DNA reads TGTGCCAGCAGCGAGGGACAAAAAACGCAGTATTTT. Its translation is CASSEGQKTQYF.

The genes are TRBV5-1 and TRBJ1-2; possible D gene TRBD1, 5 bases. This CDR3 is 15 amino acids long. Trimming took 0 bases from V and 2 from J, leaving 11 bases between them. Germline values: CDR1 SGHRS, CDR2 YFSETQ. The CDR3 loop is CASSLEAGSNYGYTF. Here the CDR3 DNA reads TGCGCCAGCAGCTTGGAGGCAGGGTCGAACTATGGCTACACCTTC. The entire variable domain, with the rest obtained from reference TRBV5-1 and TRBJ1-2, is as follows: KAGVTQTPRYLIKTRGQQVTLSCSPISGHRSVSWYQQTPGQGLQFLFEYFSETQRNKGNFPGRFSGRQFSNSRSEMNVSTLELGDSALYLCASSLEAGSNYGYTFGSGTRLTVV.

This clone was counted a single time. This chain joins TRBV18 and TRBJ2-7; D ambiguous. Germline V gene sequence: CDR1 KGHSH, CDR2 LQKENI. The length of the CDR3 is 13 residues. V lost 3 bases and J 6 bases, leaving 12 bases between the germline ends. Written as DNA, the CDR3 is TGTGCCAGCTCACCTATCCCGGTTAGCGAGCAGTACTTC. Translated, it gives CASSPIPVSEQYF.

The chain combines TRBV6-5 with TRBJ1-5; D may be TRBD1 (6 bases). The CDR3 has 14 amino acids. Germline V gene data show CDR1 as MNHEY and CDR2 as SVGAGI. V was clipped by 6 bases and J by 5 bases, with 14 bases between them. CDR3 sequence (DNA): TGTGCCAGCAGCCTTAACAGGGATCATCAGCCCCAGCATTTT. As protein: CASSLNRDHQPQHF.

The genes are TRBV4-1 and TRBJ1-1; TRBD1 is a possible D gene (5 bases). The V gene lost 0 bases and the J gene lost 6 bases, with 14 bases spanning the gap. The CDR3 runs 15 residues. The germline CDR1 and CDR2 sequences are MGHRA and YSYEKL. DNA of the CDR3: TGCGCCAGCAGCCAAGAGGTAGTGCAGGGCCCTGAAGCTTTCTTT. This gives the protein CASSQEVVQGPEAFF.

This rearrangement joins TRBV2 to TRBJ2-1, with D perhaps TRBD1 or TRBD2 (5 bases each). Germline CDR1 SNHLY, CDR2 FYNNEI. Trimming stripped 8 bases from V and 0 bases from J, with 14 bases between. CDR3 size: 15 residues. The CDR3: CASLWDGPSYNEQFF. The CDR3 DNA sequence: TGTGCCAGCCTCTGGGACGGACCCTCCTACAATGAGCAGTTCTTC.

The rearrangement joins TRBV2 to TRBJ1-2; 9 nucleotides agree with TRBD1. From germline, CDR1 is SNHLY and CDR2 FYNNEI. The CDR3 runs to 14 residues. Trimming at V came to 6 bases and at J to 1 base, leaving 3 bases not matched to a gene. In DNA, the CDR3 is TGTGCCAGCAGCGTGGGACAGGGTAACTATGGCTACACCTTC. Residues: CASSVGQGNYGYTF.

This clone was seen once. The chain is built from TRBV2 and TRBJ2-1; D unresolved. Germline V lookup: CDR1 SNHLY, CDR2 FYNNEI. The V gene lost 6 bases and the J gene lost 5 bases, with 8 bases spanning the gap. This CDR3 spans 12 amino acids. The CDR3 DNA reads TGTGCCAGCAGAGGTCGTCACAATGAGCAGTTCTTC. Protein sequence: CASRGRHNEQFF.

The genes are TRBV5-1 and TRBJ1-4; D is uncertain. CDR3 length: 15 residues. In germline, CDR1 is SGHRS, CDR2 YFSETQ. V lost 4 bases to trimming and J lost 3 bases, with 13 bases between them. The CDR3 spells CASSLEPGPNEKLFF. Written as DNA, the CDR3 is TGCGCCAGCAGCCTTGAGCCGGGCCCTAATGAAAAACTGTTTTTT.

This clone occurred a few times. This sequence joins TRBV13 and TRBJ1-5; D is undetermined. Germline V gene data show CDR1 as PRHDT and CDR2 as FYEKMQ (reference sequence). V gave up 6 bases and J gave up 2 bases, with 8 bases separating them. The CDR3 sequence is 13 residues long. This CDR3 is CASSAGRNQPQHF. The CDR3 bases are TGTGCCAGCAGTGCAGGACGCAATCAGCCCCAGCATTTT.

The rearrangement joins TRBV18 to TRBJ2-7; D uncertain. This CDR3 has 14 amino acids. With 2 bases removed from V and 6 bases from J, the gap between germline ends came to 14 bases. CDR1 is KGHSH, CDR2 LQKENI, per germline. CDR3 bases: TGTGCCAGCTCACCAATGAACAACGTTCTCGAGCAGTACTTC. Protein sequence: CASSPMNNVLEQYF. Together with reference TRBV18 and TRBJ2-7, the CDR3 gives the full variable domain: NAGVMQNPRHLVRRRGQEARLRCSPMKGHSHVYWYRQLPEEGLKFMVYLQKENIIDESGMPKERFSAEFPKEGPSILRIQQVVRGDSAAYFCASSPMNNVLEQYFGPGTRLTVT.

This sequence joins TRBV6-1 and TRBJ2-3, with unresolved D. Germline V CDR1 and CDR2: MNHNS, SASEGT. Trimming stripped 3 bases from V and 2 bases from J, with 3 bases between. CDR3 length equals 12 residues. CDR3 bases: TGTGCCAGCAGTGATAACACAGATACGCAGTATTTT. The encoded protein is CASSDNTDTQYF.

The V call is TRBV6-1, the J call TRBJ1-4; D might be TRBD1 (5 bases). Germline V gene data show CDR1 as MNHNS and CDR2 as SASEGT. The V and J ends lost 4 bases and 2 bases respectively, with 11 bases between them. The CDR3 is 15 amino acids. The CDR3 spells CASSAQTATNEKLFF. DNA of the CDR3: TGTGCCAGCAGTGCTCAGACAGCTACTAATGAAAAACTGTTTTTT.

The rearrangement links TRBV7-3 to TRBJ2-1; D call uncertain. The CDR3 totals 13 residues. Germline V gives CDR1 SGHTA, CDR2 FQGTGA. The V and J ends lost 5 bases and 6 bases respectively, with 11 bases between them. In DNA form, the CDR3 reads TGTGCCAGCAGCCAGGATCTTCTCAATGAGCAGTTCTTC. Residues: CASSQDLLNEQFF.

The CDR3 nucleotides are TGTGCCAGCAGTTGGCCCAACAATGAGCAGTTCTTC. It yields the protein CASSWPNNEQFF. The chain uses TRBV28 and TRBJ2-1; D unclear. This CDR3 contains 12 residues. Germline V gene data show CDR1 as MDHEN and CDR2 as SYDVKM. V gave up 4 bases and J gave up 5 bases, with 6 bases separating them.

CDR3 DNA: TGCGCCAGCAGCTGGGATGTCGGGAATTCACCCCTCCACTTT. Its translation: CASSWDVGNSPLHF. The chain recombines TRBV5-1 with TRBJ1-6; unclear D gene. The V gene lost 3 bases and the J gene lost 7 bases, with 11 bases spanning the gap. There are 14 residues in the CDR3. Per the germline V gene, CDR1 is SGHRS and CDR2 is YFSETQ.

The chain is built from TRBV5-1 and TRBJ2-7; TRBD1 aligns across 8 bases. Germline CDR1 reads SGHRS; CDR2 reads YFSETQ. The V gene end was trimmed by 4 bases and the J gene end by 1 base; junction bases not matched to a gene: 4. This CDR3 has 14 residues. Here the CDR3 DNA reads TGCGCCAGCAGCCTCCGGGACAGGTCCTACGAGCAGTACTTC. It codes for CASSLRDRSYEQYF.

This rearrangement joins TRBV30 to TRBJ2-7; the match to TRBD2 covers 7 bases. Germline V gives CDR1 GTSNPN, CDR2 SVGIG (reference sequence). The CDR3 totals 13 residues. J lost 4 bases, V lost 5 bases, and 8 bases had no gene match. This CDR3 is CAWASGFLYEQYF. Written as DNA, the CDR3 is TGTGCCTGGGCTAGCGGTTTCCTTTACGAGCAGTACTTC.

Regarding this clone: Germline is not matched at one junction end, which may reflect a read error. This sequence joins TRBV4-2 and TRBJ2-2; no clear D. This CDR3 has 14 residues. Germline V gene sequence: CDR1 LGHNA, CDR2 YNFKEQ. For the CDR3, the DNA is TGTGCCAGCAGCCGACTCGCGAATACCGGGGAGCTGTTTTTT. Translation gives CASSRLANTGELFF.

The CDR3 sequence is CSVEGSSVADTQYF. The CDR3 DNA sequence: TGCAGCGTTGAAGGTAGTAGCGTAGCAGATACGCAGTATTTT. The rearrangement uses TRBV29-1 and TRBJ2-3, with a tentative D call TRBD2 (5 bases). CDR1 is SQVTM and CDR2 is ANQGSEA in the germline V gene. Trimming removed 1 base from V and 4 bases from J, with 12 bases in between. This CDR3 has 14 residues.

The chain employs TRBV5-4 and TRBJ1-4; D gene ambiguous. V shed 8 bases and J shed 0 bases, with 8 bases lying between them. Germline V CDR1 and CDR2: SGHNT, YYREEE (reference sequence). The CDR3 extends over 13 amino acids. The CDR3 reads CASSNATNEKLFF. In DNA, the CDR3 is TGTGCCAGTTCGAATGCAACTAATGAAAAACTGTTTTTT.